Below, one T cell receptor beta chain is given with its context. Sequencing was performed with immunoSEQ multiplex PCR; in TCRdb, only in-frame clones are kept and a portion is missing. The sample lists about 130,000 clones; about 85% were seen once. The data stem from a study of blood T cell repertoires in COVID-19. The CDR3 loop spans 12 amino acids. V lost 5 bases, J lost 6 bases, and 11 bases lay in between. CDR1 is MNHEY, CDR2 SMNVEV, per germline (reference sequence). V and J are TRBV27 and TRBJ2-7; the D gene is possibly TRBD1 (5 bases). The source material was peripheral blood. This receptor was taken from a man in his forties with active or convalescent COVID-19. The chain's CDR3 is CASSPGHPEQYF. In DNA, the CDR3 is TGTGCCAGCAGTCCCGGACATCCCGAGCAGTACTTC.